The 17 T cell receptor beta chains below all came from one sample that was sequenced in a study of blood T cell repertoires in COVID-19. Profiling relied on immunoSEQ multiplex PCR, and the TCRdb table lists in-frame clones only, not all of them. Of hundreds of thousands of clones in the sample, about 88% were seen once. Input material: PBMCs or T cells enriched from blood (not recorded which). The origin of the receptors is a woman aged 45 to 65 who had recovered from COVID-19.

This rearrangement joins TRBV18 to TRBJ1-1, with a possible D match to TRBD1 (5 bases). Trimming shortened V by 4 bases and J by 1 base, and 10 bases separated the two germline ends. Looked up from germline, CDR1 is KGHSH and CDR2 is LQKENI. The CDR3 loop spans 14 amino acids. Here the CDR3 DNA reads TGTGCCAGCTCACAGGGGCTTAAGAACACTGAAGCTTTCTTT. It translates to CASSQGLKNTEAFF.

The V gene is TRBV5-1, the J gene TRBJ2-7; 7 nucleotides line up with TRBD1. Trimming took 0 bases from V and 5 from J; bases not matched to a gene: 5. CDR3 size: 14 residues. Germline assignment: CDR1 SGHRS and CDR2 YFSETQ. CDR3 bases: TGCGCCAGCAGCTTGGCCAGGCAGGGGGACGAGCAGTACTTC. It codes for CASSLARQGDEQYF.

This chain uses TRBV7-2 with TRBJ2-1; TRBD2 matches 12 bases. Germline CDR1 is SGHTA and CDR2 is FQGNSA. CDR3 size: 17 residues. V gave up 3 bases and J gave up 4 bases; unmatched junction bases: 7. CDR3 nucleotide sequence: TGTGCCAGCAGCTTCCGACTAGCGGGAGAATTTTACAATGAGCAGTTCTTC. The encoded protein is CASSFRLAGEFYNEQFF.

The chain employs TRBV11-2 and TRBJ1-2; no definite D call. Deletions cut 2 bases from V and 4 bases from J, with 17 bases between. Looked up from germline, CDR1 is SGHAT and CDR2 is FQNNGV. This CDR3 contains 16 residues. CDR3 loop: CASSLLATVSSYGYTF. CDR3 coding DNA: TGTGCCAGCAGCTTATTGGCAACCGTTAGCTCCTATGGCTACACCTTC.

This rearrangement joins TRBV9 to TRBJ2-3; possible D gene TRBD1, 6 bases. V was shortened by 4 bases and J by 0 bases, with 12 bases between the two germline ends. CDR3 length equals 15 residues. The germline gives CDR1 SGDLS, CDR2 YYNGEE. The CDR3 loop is CASSPGTTSTDTQYF. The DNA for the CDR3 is TGTGCCAGCAGCCCCGGGACAACTAGCACAGATACGCAGTATTTT.

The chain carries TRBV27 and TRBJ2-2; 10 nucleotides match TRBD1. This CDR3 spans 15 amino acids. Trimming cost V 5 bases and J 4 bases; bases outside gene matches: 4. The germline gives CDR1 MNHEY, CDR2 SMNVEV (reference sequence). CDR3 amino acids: CASSLWTGGTGELFF. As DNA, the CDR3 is TGTGCCAGCAGTCTTTGGACAGGGGGCACCGGGGAGCTGTTTTTT.

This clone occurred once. The CDR3 DNA is TGTGCCAGCAGCTTGACAGGGGGAAACTACAATGAGCAGTTCTTC. Translating gives CASSLTGGNYNEQFF. The chain combines TRBV5-4 with TRBJ2-1; TRBD1 matches 8 bases. CDR1 SGHNT and CDR2 YYREEE come from the germline V gene (reference sequence). The CDR3 has 15 residues. Germline trimming cut 1 base from V and 3 bases from J; bases unmatched to any gene: 3.

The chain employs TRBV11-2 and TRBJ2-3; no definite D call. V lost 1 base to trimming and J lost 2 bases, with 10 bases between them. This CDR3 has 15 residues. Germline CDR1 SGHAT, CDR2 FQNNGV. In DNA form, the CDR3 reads TGTGCCAGCAGCTTAGCCCTCCGTCCCACAGATACGCAGTATTTT. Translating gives CASSLALRPTDTQYF.

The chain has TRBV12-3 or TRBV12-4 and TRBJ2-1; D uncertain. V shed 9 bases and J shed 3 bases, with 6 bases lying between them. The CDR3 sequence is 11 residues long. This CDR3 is CASKIYNEQFF. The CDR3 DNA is TGTGCCAGTAAAATCTACAATGAGCAGTTCTTC.

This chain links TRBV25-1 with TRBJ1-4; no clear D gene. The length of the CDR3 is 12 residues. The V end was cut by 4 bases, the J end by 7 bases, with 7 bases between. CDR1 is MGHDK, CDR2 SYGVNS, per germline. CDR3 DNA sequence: TGTGCCAGCAGTGCCTCAGGTGAAAAACTGTTTTTT. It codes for CASSASGEKLFF.

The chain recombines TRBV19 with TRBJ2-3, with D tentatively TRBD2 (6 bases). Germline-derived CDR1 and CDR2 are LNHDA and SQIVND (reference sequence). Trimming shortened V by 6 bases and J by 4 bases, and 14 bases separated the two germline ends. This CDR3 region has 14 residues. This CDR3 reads CASSTDWGADTQYF. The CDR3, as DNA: TGTGCCAGTAGCACAGATTGGGGGGCAGATACGCAGTATTTT.

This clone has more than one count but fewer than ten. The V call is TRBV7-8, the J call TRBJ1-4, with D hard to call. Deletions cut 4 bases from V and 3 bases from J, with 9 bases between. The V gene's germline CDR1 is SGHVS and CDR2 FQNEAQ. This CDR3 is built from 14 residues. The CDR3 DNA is TGTGCCAGCAGCTCGGTCTTTGCTAATGAAAAACTGTTTTTT. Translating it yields CASSSVFANEKLFF. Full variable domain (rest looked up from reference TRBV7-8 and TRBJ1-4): GAGVSQSPRYKVAKRGQDVALRCDPISGHVSLFWYQQALGQGPEFLTYFQNEAQLDKSGLPSDRFFAERPEGSVSTLKIQRTQQEDSAVYLCASSSVFANEKLFFGSGTQLSVL.

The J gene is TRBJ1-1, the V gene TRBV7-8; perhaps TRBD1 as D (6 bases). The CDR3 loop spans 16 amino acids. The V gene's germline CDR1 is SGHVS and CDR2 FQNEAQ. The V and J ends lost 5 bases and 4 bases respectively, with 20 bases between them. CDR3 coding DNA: TGTGCCAGCAGCCCCCTCGTGGGGGCAAGAGTCACTGAAGCTTTCTTT. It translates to CASSPLVGARVTEAFF. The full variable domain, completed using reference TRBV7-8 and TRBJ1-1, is GAGVSQSPRYKVAKRGQDVALRCDPISGHVSLFWYQQALGQGPEFLTYFQNEAQLDKSGLPSDRFFAERPEGSVSTLKIQRTQQEDSAVYLCASSPLVGARVTEAFFGQGTRLTVV.

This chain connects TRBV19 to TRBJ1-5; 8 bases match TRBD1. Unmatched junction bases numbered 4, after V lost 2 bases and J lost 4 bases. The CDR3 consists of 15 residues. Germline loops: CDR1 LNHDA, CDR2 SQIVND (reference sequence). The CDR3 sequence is CASSIQGAMNQPQHF. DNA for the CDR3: TGTGCCAGTAGTATACAGGGGGCGATGAATCAGCCCCAGCATTTT.

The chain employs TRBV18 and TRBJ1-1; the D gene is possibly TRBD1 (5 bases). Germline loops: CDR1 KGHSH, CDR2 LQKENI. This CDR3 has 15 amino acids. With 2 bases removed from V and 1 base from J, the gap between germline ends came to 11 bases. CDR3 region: CASSPIETANTEAFF. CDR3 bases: TGTGCCAGCTCACCAATAGAGACAGCGAACACTGAAGCTTTCTTT.

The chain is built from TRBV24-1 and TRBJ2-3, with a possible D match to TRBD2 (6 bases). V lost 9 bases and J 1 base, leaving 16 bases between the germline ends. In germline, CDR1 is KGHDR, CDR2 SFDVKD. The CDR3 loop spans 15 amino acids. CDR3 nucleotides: TGTGCCACCGCACTTTCTTCGGGAGGCACAGATACGCAGTATTTT. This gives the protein CATALSSGGTDTQYF.

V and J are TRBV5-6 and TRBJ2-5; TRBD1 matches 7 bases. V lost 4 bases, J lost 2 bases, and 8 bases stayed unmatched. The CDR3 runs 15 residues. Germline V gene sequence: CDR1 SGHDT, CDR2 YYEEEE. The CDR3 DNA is TGTGCCAGCAGCAAGACCGGGACAGAGCAAGAGACCCAGTACTTC. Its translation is CASSKTGTEQETQYF.